This entry lists 22 T cell receptor beta chains sequenced from one sample in a study of blood T cell repertoires in COVID-19. This table comes from immunoSEQ multiplex PCR, and its TCRdb copy is limited to in-frame clones, with some not included. The sample contains approximately 240,000 clones, 70% to 90% of which appear only once. Sequencing input: peripheral blood. These TCRs come from a man in his forties or fifties who had recovered from COVID-19.

This chain connects TRBV7-8 to TRBJ2-2; the match to TRBD2 covers 11 bases. In germline, CDR1 is SGHVS, CDR2 FQNEAQ. The J segment lost 5 bases and the V segment lost 6 bases, leaving 11 bases of the junction unmatched. CDR3 length equals 17 residues. The CDR3 loop reads CASSLYSTSGRTGELFF. As DNA, the CDR3 is TGTGCCAGCAGTCTCTATAGTACTAGCGGGAGAACCGGGGAGCTGTTTTTT. Together with reference TRBV7-8 and TRBJ2-2, the CDR3 gives the full variable domain: GAGVSQSPRYKVAKRGQDVALRCDPISGHVSLFWYQQALGQGPEFLTYFQNEAQLDKSGLPSDRFFAERPEGSVSTLKIQRTQQEDSAVYLCASSLYSTSGRTGELFFGEGSRLTVL.

This chain links TRBV28 with TRBJ2-7; D call uncertain. Looked up from germline, CDR1 is MDHEN and CDR2 is SYDVKM. The CDR3 contains 15 residues. Trimming took 4 bases from V and 0 from J, leaving 13 bases between them. CDR3 region: CASSSNSYFSYEQYF. The DNA for the CDR3 is TGTGCCAGCAGTTCCAACAGCTATTTCTCCTACGAGCAGTACTTC.

The chain joins TRBV11-2 to TRBJ2-5, with 8 nucleotides matching TRBD1. Germline trimming cut 3 bases from V and 4 bases from J; bases unmatched to any gene: 1. The germline gives CDR1 SGHAT, CDR2 FQNNGV. The CDR3 length is 13 residues. The CDR3 loop reads CASSFDRGETQYF. The CDR3 DNA sequence: TGTGCCAGCAGCTTCGACAGGGGAGAGACCCAGTACTTC.

This clone was seen more than once but under ten times. This chain links TRBV7-2 with TRBJ2-5; weak D call: TRBD2 (5 bases). Germline-derived CDR1 and CDR2 are SGHTA and FQGNSA. Trimming took off 4 bases at V and 7 bases at J, with 10 bases between the two ends. CDR3 length: 12 residues. CDR3 sequence reads: CASSSGSGTQYF. The CDR3 bases are TGTGCCAGCAGCTCGGGGAGCGGGACCCAGTACTTC.

The V and J genes are TRBV24-1 and TRBJ2-1, with D possibly matching TRBD1 (6 bases). Germline assignment: CDR1 KGHDR and CDR2 SFDVKD. The germline V and J ends were trimmed by 4 bases and 0 bases, with 9 bases remaining between them. The CDR3 extends over 15 amino acids. The CDR3 spells CATSEPGASYNEQFF. DNA of the CDR3: TGTGCCACCAGTGAACCAGGGGCCTCCTACAATGAGCAGTTCTTC.

Notes on this clone: This specimen includes other DNA sequences encoding the same CDR3. The chain combines TRBV27 with TRBJ2-7, with TRBD2 matching 14 bases. There are 15 residues in the CDR3. J lost 0 bases, V lost 6 bases, and 1 base had no gene match. CDR1 and CDR2 from the germline V gene are MNHEY and SMNVEV (reference sequence). The CDR3 loop reads CASRGTSGSSYEQYF. DNA for the CDR3: TGTGCCAGCAGGGGGACTAGCGGGAGCTCCTACGAGCAGTACTTC.

The CDR3 nucleotides read TGTGCCAGCGCCTATGCGGGGTACACCGGGGAGCTGTTTTTT. Residues: CASAYAGYTGELFF. This rearrangement joins TRBV25-1 to TRBJ2-2; D might be TRBD2 (6 bases). Trimming stripped 8 bases from V and 3 bases from J, with 13 bases between. The CDR3 loop spans 14 amino acids. The germline V gene encodes CDR1 MGHDK and CDR2 SYGVNS.

The chain links TRBV7-2 to TRBJ2-5, with TRBD2 matching 16 bases. From germline, CDR1 is SGHTA and CDR2 FQGNSA. This CDR3 has 18 residues. The ends lost 5 bases at V and 5 bases at J; junction bases unmatched: 11. For the CDR3, the DNA is TGTGCCAGCAGCGATCCGGGACTAGCGGGAGGGAGGGGGGAGACCCAGTACTTC. It is translated as CASSDPGLAGGRGETQYF. Using reference TRBV7-2 and TRBJ2-5 for the parts outside the CDR3, the full variable domain is GAGVSQSPSNKVTEKGKDVELRCDPISGHTALYWYRQSLGQGLEFLIYFQGNSAPDKSGLPSDRFSAERTGGSVSTLTIQRTQQEDSAVYLCASSDPGLAGGRGETQYFGPGTRLLVL.

The rearrangement uses TRBV28 and TRBJ1-5, with D tentatively TRBD1 (5 bases). The CDR3 runs 15 residues. CDR1 is MDHEN and CDR2 is SYDVKM in the germline V gene. The V end was cut by 3 bases, the J end by 4 bases, with 13 bases between. This CDR3 is CASSLGQGENQPQHF. CDR3 DNA: TGTGCCAGCAGTTTGGGGCAGGGCGAGAATCAGCCCCAGCATTTT.

Only one count was recorded for this clone. This chain connects TRBV19 to TRBJ2-2; TRBD2 matches 15 bases. Trimming removed 8 bases from V and 3 bases from J; junction bases left unmatched: 19. Germline V gives CDR1 LNHDA, CDR2 SQIVND (reference sequence). The CDR3 consists of 21 residues. The CDR3, as DNA: TGTGCCAGTTCCCAAGGGCCGGCTTGGGGACTAGCGGGAGGCTACACCGGGGAGCTGTTTTTT. The encoded protein is CASSQGPAWGLAGGYTGELFF.

The chain combines TRBV7-9 with TRBJ2-1; TRBD2 matches 7 bases. This CDR3 comprises 19 residues. V was pared by 4 bases and J by 0 bases, with 15 bases of the junction left unmatched. Per germline, CDR1 SEHNR and CDR2 FQNEAQ (reference sequence). The CDR3 loop is CASSSPPKLAIYSYNEQFF. The CDR3 nucleotides are TGTGCCAGCAGCTCACCACCTAAACTAGCGATTTACTCCTACAATGAGCAGTTCTTC.

In its sample, this clone was seen a few times. V is TRBV6-2 or TRBV6-3 and J is TRBJ2-1; D is undetermined. Per the germline V gene, CDR1 is MNHEY and CDR2 is SVGEGT. This CDR3 region has 15 residues. Trimming pared 0 bases from V and 4 bases from J, leaving 10 bases between. CDR3 sequence reads: CASSYSDPRYNEQFF. The CDR3 bases are TGTGCCAGCAGTTACTCCGACCCGAGGTACAATGAGCAGTTCTTC.

The chain couples TRBV28 to TRBJ1-1; no firm D call. Germline V gives CDR1 MDHEN, CDR2 SYDVKM. CDR3 size: 13 residues. The V end was cut by 3 bases, the J end by 5 bases, with 10 bases between. The CDR3 sequence is CASSLGRRTEAFF. CDR3 bases: TGTGCCAGCAGTTTGGGCAGGAGGACTGAAGCTTTCTTT.

Points on this clone: Other nucleotide sequences from this sample produce the same CDR3. The rearrangement joins TRBV6-5 to TRBJ2-3; D unclear. Germline CDR1 reads MNHEY; CDR2 reads SVGAGI. The CDR3 extends over 14 amino acids. V was pared by 2 bases and J by 1 base, with 7 bases between. CDR3 residues: CASSYGQGTDTQYF. DNA for the CDR3: TGTGCCAGCAGTTACGGGCAGGGCACAGATACGCAGTATTTT.

This sequence joins TRBV18 and TRBJ2-3; unclear D gene. The CDR3 covers 12 residues. Trimming took off 2 bases at V and 6 bases at J, with 6 bases between the two ends. The V gene's germline CDR1 is KGHSH and CDR2 LQKENI. The CDR3, as DNA: TGTGCCAGCTCACCATCAGGTGATACGCAGTATTTT. It translates to CASSPSGDTQYF.

V is TRBV19 and J is TRBJ1-1, with D perhaps matching TRBD1 (5 bases). Deletions cut 5 bases from V and 0 bases from J, with 13 bases between. CDR3 length: 15 residues. Germline loops: CDR1 LNHDA, CDR2 SQIVND (reference sequence). In DNA form, the CDR3 reads TGTGCCAGTAGTTCTTTCAGGGAAGTGAACACTGAAGCTTTCTTT. This translates into CASSSFREVNTEAFF.

This sequence joins TRBV27 and TRBJ1-1; weak D call: TRBD1 (6 bases). The CDR3 totals 15 residues. V gave up 11 bases and J gave up 0 bases, with 19 bases separating them. CDR1 is MNHEY, CDR2 SMNVEV, per germline (reference sequence). CDR3 protein: CASQGGVGLNTEAFF. The CDR3 DNA follows: TGTGCCTCCCAAGGGGGAGTGGGCTTGAACACTGAAGCTTTCTTT.

This clone was seen just once. The chain uses TRBV5-1 and TRBJ2-3; 10 nucleotides match TRBD2. After removal of 4 bases from V and 1 base from J, the junction contained 3 bases not matched to a gene. From germline, CDR1 is SGHRS and CDR2 YFSETQ. There are 15 residues in the CDR3. CDR3 residues: CASSPTSGGTDTQYF. The CDR3 DNA reads TGCGCCAGCAGCCCTACTAGCGGGGGCACAGATACGCAGTATTTT. Complete variable domain (other parts from reference TRBV5-1 and TRBJ2-3): KAGVTQTPRYLIKTRGQQVTLSCSPISGHRSVSWYQQTPGQGLQFLFEYFSETQRNKGNFPGRFSGRQFSNSRSEMNVSTLELGDSALYLCASSPTSGGTDTQYFGPGTRLTVL.

J is TRBJ2-2 and V is TRBV5-6; D unresolved. Trimming cost V 1 base and J 4 bases, with 8 bases left between them. Germline CDR1 SGHDT, CDR2 YYEEEE. The CDR3 sequence is 14 residues long. CDR3 bases: TGTGCCAGCAGCTTGTTCCAGGCCACCGGGGAGCTGTTTTTT. Translation: CASSLFQATGELFF. The complete variable domain, with remaining parts taken from reference TRBV5-6 and TRBJ2-2, reads DAGVTQSPTHLIKTRGQQVTLRCSPKSGHDTVSWYQQALGQGPQFIFQYYEEEERQRGNFPDRFSGHQFPNYSSELNVNALLLGDSALYLCASSLFQATGELFFGEGSRLTVL.

In its sample, this clone was seen once. The rearrangement links TRBV29-1 to TRBJ2-2; D is unresolved. CDR3 length equals 13 residues. CDR1 and CDR2 (germline): SQVTM, ANQGSEA. Trimming left V 5 bases short and J 0 bases short, with 7 bases between. CDR3 amino acids: CSVLSPNTGELFF. CDR3 DNA: TGCAGCGTTTTGAGCCCGAACACCGGGGAGCTGTTTTTT.

The rearrangement uses TRBV6-6 and TRBJ1-2; 7 bases agree with TRBD1. The CDR3 is made up of 14 amino acids. Germline lookup yields CDR1 MNHNY and CDR2 SVGAGI (reference sequence). With V trimmed by 0 bases and J by 7 bases, 5 bases remained unmatched. CDR3 in amino acids: CASSYSLTGFGYTF. Here the CDR3 DNA reads TGTGCCAGCAGTTACTCGTTGACAGGGTTTGGCTACACCTTC.

The chain couples TRBV18 to TRBJ1-3; D gene uncertain. Trimming removed 3 bases from V and 0 bases from J, with 12 bases in between. Per germline, CDR1 KGHSH and CDR2 LQKENI. The CDR3 consists of 16 residues. This chain's CDR3 is CASSPQQLDSGNTIYF. CDR3 bases: TGTGCCAGCTCACCGCAACAGCTCGACTCTGGAAACACCATATATTTT.